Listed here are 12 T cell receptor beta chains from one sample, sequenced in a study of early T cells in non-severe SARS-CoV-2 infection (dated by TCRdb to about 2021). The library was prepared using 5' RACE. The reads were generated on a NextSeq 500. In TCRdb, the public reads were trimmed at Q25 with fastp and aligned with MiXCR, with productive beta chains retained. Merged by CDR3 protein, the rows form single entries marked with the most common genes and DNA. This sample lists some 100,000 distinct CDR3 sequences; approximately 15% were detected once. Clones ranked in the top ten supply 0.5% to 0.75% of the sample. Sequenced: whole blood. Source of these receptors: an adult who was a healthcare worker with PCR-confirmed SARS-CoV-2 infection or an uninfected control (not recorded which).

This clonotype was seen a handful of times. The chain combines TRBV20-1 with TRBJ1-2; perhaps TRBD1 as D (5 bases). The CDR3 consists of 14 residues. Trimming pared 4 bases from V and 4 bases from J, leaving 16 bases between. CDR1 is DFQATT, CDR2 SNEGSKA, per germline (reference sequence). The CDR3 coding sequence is TGCAGTGCTACATCCGGGGGTGTTAGCTATGGCTACACCTTC. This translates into CSATSGGVSYGYTF.

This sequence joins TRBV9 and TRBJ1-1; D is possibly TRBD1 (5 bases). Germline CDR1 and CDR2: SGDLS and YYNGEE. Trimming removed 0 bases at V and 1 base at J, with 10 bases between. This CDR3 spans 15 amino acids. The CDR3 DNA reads TGTGCCAGCAGCGTAGGGTACAGGAGGAACACTGAAGCTTTCTTT. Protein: CASSVGYRRNTEAFF.

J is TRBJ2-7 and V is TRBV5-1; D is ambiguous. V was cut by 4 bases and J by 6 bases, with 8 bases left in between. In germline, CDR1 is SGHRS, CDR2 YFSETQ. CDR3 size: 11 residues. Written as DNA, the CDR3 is TGCGCCAGCAGCCTTGCTAGCGAGCAGTACGTC. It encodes CASSLASEQYV.

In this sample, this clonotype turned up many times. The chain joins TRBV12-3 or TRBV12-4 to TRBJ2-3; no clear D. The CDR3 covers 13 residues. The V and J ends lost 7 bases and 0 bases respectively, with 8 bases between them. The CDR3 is CASNPDSTDTQYF. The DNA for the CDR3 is TGTGCCAGCAACCCGGACAGCACAGATACGCAGTATTTT.

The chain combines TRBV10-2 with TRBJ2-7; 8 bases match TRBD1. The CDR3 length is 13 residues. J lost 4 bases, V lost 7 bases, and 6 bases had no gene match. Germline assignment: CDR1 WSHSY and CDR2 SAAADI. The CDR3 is CASKEDRAYEQYV. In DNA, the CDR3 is TGCGCCAGCAAGGAGGACAGGGCGTACGAGCAGTACGTC.

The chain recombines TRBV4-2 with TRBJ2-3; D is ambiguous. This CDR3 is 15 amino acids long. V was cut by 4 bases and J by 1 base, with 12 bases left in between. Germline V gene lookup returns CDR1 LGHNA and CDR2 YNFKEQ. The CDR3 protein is CASSRRPGGTDTQYF. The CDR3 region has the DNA TGTGCCAGCAGCCGCCGACCTGGGGGCACAGATACGCAGTATTTT.

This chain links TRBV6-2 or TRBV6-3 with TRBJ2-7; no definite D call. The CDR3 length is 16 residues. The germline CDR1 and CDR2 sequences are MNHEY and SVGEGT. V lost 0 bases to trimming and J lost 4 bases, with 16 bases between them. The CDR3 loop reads CASSYSVPVWYYEQYV. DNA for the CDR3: TGTGCCAGCAGTTACTCTGTCCCGGTCTGGTATTACGAGCAGTACGTC.

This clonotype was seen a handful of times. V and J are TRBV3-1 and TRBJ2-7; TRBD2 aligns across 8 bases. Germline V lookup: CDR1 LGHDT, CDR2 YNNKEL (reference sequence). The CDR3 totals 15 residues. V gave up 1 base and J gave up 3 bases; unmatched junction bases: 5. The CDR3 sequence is CASSQGAGAHYEQYV. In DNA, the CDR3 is TGTGCCAGCAGCCAAGGAGCGGGGGCCCACTACGAGCAGTACGTC.

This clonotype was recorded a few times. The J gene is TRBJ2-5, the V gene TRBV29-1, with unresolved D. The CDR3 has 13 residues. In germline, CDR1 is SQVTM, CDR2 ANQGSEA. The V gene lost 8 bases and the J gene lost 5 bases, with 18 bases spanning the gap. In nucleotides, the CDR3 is TGCAGCTTCTCCAACTCCATGTATGAGACCCAGTACTTC. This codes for CSFSNSMYETQYF.

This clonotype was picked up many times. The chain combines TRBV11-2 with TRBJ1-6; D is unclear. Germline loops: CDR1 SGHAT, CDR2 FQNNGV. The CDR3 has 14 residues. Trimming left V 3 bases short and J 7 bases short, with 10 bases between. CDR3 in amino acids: CASSLGGPNSPLHF. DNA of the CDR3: TGTGCCAGCAGCTTGGGAGGGCCAAATTCACCCCTCCACTTT.

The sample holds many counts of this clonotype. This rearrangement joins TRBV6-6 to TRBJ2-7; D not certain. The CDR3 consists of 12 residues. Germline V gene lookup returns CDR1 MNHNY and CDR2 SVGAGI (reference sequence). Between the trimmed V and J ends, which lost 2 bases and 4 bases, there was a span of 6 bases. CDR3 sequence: CASSYDGYEQYV. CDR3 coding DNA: TGTGCCAGCAGTTACGACGGGTACGAGCAGTACGTC.

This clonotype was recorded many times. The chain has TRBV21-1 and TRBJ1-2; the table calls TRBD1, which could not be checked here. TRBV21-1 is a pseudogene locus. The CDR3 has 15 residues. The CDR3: CASSNYRTQNYGYTF. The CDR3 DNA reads TGTGCCAGCAGCAACTATCGGACACAGAACTATGGCTACACCTTC.